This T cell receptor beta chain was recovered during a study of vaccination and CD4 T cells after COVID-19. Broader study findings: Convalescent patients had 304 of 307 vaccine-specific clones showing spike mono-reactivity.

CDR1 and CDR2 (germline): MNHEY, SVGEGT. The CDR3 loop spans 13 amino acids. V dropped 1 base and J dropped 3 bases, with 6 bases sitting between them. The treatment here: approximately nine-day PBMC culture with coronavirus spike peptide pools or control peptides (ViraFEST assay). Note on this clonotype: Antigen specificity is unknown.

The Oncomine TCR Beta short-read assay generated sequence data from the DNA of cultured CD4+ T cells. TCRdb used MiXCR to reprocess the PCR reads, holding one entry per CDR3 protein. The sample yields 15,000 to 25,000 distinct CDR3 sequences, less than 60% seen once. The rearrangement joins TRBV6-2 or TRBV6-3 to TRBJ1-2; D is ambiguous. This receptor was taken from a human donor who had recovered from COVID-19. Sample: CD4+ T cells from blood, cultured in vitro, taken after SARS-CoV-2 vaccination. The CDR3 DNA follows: TGTGCCAGCAGTTACTTCGGGTACTATGGCTACACCTTC. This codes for CASSYFGYYGYTF.